What follows are 29 T cell receptor beta chains derived from one specimen sequenced in a study of follicular helper T cells after annual influenza vaccination. The time point: 2014-2015 season, 7 days after vaccination. Clones were sequenced by immunoSEQ multiplex PCR, and TCRdb holds only the in-frame ones, with some missing. The data contain about 3,200 clones, 84% of them singletons. The sequencing used CXCR5+ CD38- circulating T follicular helper cells from blood, collected 7 days after influenza vaccination. Subset indicated: circulating Tfh, non-naive CD4+CXCR5+PD-1+ (ICOS+CD38+ or ICOS-CD38-). The receptors come from an adult who received the influenza vaccine.

The chain recombines TRBV6-5 with TRBJ1-1; D call uncertain. The CDR3 covers 13 residues. Trimming removed 2 bases at V and 8 bases at J, with 12 bases between. Germline V CDR1 and CDR2: MNHEY, SVGAGI. The CDR3 is CASSYPHTQEAFF. CDR3 DNA: TGTGCCAGCAGTTACCCACATACCCAGGAAGCTTTCTTT.

The CDR3 spells CASSFLELTSGTDYEQYF. The CDR3 DNA follows: TGTGCCAGCAGCTTTCTAGAGTTGACTAGCGGGACCGATTACGAGCAGTACTTC. The chain joins TRBV7-2 to TRBJ2-7, with 11 bases identical to TRBD2. Unmatched junction bases numbered 14, after V lost 3 bases and J lost 4 bases. CDR1 and CDR2 from the germline V gene are SGHTA and FQGNSA. This CDR3 comprises 18 residues.

The chain combines TRBV9 with TRBJ1-4; 8 bases are shared with TRBD1. From germline, CDR1 is SGDLS and CDR2 YYNGEE. V was clipped by 5 bases and J by 7 bases; unmatched bases: 7. This CDR3 has 14 residues. The CDR3: CASSFGTGVEKLFF. CDR3 DNA: TGTGCCAGCAGTTTCGGGACAGGCGTTGAAAAACTGTTTTTT.

V is TRBV29-1 and J is TRBJ1-2, with D maybe TRBD1 (6 bases). The CDR3 spans 14 residues. The germline V gene has CDR1 SQVTM and CDR2 ANQGSEA. V gave up 2 bases and J gave up 3 bases, with 13 bases separating them. In DNA, the CDR3 is TGCAGCGTTGAAAGGGGGGCGGACTACTATGGCTACACCTTC. Translation gives CSVERGADYYGYTF.

The rearrangement joins TRBV5-1 to TRBJ2-3, with 9 nucleotides matching TRBD2. The CDR3 is made up of 15 amino acids. Trimming cost V 6 bases and J 3 bases; bases outside gene matches: 8. Per germline, CDR1 SGHRS and CDR2 YFSETQ. Written as DNA, the CDR3 is TGCGCCAGCACTCGTAATAGCGGGGGAACAGATACGCAGTATTTT. Translating gives CASTRNSGGTDTQYF.

In this sample, this clone turned up a few times. The chain employs TRBV4-1 and TRBJ2-1, with D possibly TRBD2 on 7 matching bases. The CDR3 extends over 16 amino acids. Germline values: CDR1 MGHRA, CDR2 YSYEKL. Trimming cost V 0 bases and J 0 bases, with 9 bases left between them. As DNA, the CDR3 is TGCGCCAGCAGCCAAGATAGGGGGGGCTCCTACAATGAGCAGTTCTTC. Residues: CASSQDRGGSYNEQFF.

The V gene is TRBV7-9, the J gene TRBJ1-2; D gene unclear. Deletions cut 5 bases from V and 4 bases from J, with 17 bases between. The CDR3 loop spans 15 amino acids. The germline gives CDR1 SEHNR, CDR2 FQNEAQ (reference sequence). CDR3 sequence: CASSPPTSGGYGYTF. The DNA of the CDR3 is TGTGCCAGCAGCCCTCCAACCTCGGGCGGCTATGGCTACACCTTC.

The CDR3: CASSVGISGSTDTQYF. The CDR3 DNA reads as TGTGCCAGCAGCGTAGGCATTAGCGGGAGCACAGATACGCAGTATTTT. This chain links TRBV9 with TRBJ2-3; 7 nucleotides line up with TRBD2. Germline assignment: CDR1 SGDLS and CDR2 YYNGEE. The trim removed 0 bases at V and 0 bases at J, leaving 4 bases unmatched. The CDR3 is made up of 16 amino acids.

This chain joins TRBV5-1 and TRBJ2-3, with 13 bases lining up with TRBD2. The CDR3 has 16 residues. CDR1 is SGHRS, CDR2 YFSETQ, per germline. V lost 4 bases and J lost 1; bases outside the gene matches: 3. CDR3 region: CASSPGLAGGTDTQYF. Written as DNA, the CDR3 is TGCGCCAGCAGCCCCGGACTAGCGGGGGGCACAGATACGCAGTATTTT.

In its sample, this clone was seen a few times. The chain recombines TRBV5-8 with TRBJ1-5; D remains unclear. The germline CDR1 and CDR2 sequences are SGHTS and YDEGEE. The V gene lost 3 bases and the J gene lost 7 bases, with 11 bases spanning the gap. The CDR3 is 13 residues long. The CDR3 nucleotides read TGTGCCAGCAGCTCTCGGGAGGACCAGCCCCAGCATTTT. Its translation is CASSSREDQPQHF.

This chain links TRBV9 with TRBJ2-7, with D perhaps matching TRBD1 or TRBD2 (5 bases each). The CDR3 is 12 residues long. Trimming removed 0 bases from V and 6 bases from J, with 7 bases in between. Germline CDR1 and CDR2: SGDLS and YYNGEE. The CDR3 DNA reads TGTGCCAGCAGCGTAGTTGGGGGCGAGCAGTACTTC. It encodes CASSVVGGEQYF.

The chain carries TRBV4-3 and TRBJ1-2; D is ambiguous. CDR1 is LGHNA, CDR2 YSLEER, per germline. V gave up 0 bases and J gave up 6 bases, with 11 bases separating them. The CDR3 spans 14 residues. CDR3 sequence (DNA): TGCGCCAGCAGCCAAGATCTAGGGCGCAATGGCTACACCTTC. Its translation is CASSQDLGRNGYTF.

The rearrangement joins TRBV2 to TRBJ2-3; 9 bases match TRBD2. There are 17 residues in the CDR3. Germline CDR1 is SNHLY and CDR2 is FYNNEI. The junction had 12 bases not matched to a gene; V was cut back by 4 bases and J by 4 bases. CDR3 sequence: CASSAGLRGGPSDTQYF. The DNA of the CDR3 is TGTGCCAGCAGTGCGGGATTGCGGGGGGGCCCCTCAGATACGCAGTATTTT.

There are a few counts of this clone. The rearrangement links TRBV9 to TRBJ1-2; D is ambiguous. The CDR3 is made up of 11 amino acids. Germline V lookup: CDR1 SGDLS, CDR2 YYNGEE. V lost 7 bases and J 2 bases, leaving 6 bases between the germline ends. The CDR3 region is CASGQNYGYTF. In nucleotides, the CDR3 is TGTGCCAGCGGGCAAAACTATGGCTACACCTTC.

The chain employs TRBV6-5 and TRBJ2-5; 9 bases map to TRBD2. J gave up 3 bases and V 6 bases, and 8 bases lay outside the gene matches. CDR1 MNHEY and CDR2 SVGAGI come from the germline V gene. The length of the CDR3 is 15 residues. The chain's CDR3 is CASRVGGGAEETQYF. The CDR3 coding sequence is TGTGCCAGCAGAGTAGGCGGGGGGGCCGAAGAGACCCAGTACTTC.

V and J are TRBV6-6 and TRBJ1-3, with D perhaps TRBD1 (6 bases). With 4 bases removed from V and 0 bases from J, the gap between germline ends came to 13 bases. This CDR3 region has 16 residues. Germline CDR1 is MNHNY and CDR2 is SVGAGI (reference sequence). The CDR3, as DNA: TGTGCCAGCAGTTTACTAGGACAGTCCTCTGGAAACACCATATATTTT. Amino acid sequence: CASSLLGQSSGNTIYF.

The rearrangement links TRBV27 to TRBJ1-2, with D unresolved. Trimming pared 9 bases from V and 0 bases from J, leaving 17 bases between. Germline V CDR1 and CDR2: MNHEY, SMNVEV (reference sequence). The CDR3 is made up of 15 amino acids. DNA for the CDR3: TGTGCCAGTAGATTCAGTGTAACAGCTAACTATGGCTACACCTTC. This translates into CASRFSVTANYGYTF.

The chain uses TRBV18 and TRBJ1-2, with D possibly matching TRBD1 (5 bases). The CDR3 has 16 residues. With 3 bases removed from V and 5 bases from J, the gap between germline ends came to 19 bases. The V gene's germline CDR1 is KGHSH and CDR2 LQKENI. For the CDR3, the DNA is TGTGCCAGCTCACCCCCACCGACAGCGCCATTTTATGGCTACACCTTC. Translation: CASSPPPTAPFYGYTF.

This clone was recorded only once. V gene TRBV25-1 combines with J gene TRBJ1-4; D is uncertain. The CDR3 sequence is 12 residues long. Germline loops: CDR1 MGHDK, CDR2 SYGVNS. V lost 5 bases and J 7 bases, leaving 8 bases between the germline ends. This CDR3 is CASSRASEKLFF. The CDR3 DNA reads TGTGCCAGCAGTAGGGCCAGTGAAAAACTGTTTTTT. Looking up the rest from reference TRBV25-1 and TRBJ1-4 gives the full variable domain: EADIYQTPRYLVIGTGKKITLECSQTMGHDKMYWYQQDPGMELHLIHYSYGVNSTEKGDLSSESTVSRIRTEHFPLTLESARPSHTSQYLCASSRASEKLFFGSGTQLSVL.

The V call is TRBV7-2, the J call TRBJ2-2; the match to TRBD2 covers 10 bases. Germline V gene lookup returns CDR1 SGHTA and CDR2 FQGNSA. V lost 1 base to trimming and J lost 5 bases; unmatched junction nucleotides: 7. The CDR3 loop spans 17 amino acids. The CDR3 reads CASSLGRLAGVTGELFF. The CDR3, as DNA: TGTGCCAGCAGCTTAGGGCGGCTAGCGGGAGTTACCGGGGAGCTGTTTTTT.

The V gene is TRBV7-7, the J gene TRBJ2-5; no clear D gene. The CDR3 extends over 16 amino acids. Germline loops: CDR1 SSHAT, CDR2 FNYEAQ (reference sequence). V was pared by 5 bases and J by 1 base, with 17 bases between. CDR3 in DNA: TGTGCCAGCAGCCTAAATCCACAGACAATCCAAGAGACCCAGTACTTC. As protein: CASSLNPQTIQETQYF. The entire variable domain, with the rest obtained from reference TRBV7-7 and TRBJ2-5, is as follows: GAGVSQSPRYKVTKRGQDVTLRCDPISSHATLYWYQQALGQGPEFLTYFNYEAQPDKSGLPSDRFSAERPEGSISTLTIQRTEQRDSAMYRCASSLNPQTIQETQYFGPGTRLLVL.

The chain employs TRBV5-1 and TRBJ2-3, with 9 bases identical to TRBD1. V lost 2 bases, J lost 4 bases, and 5 bases stayed unmatched. The CDR3 totals 15 residues. CDR1 is SGHRS, CDR2 YFSETQ, per germline. CDR3 loop: CASSFRQGGADTQYF. CDR3 in DNA: TGCGCCAGCAGCTTCCGACAGGGGGGTGCAGATACGCAGTATTTT.

The rearrangement links TRBV6-5 to TRBJ2-7; 8 bases are a match to TRBD2. This CDR3 region has 16 residues. Unmatched junction bases numbered 9, after V lost 3 bases and J lost 2 bases. Germline CDR1 reads MNHEY; CDR2 reads SVGAGI. The CDR3 protein is CASSYSSLAATYEQYF. The CDR3 DNA reads TGTGCCAGCAGTTATAGCTCACTAGCGGCTACCTACGAGCAGTACTTC.

This clone turned up a few times. The rearrangement uses TRBV29-1 and TRBJ2-1; D possibly corresponds to TRBD1 (6 bases). Germline values: CDR1 SQVTM, CDR2 ANQGSEA. The CDR3 is 13 amino acids. Trimming shortened V by 3 bases and J by 8 bases, and 14 bases separated the two germline ends. CDR3 coding DNA: TGCAGCGTTGATCCCACAGGGACCCATGAGCAGTTCTTC. Protein product: CSVDPTGTHEQFF.

In DNA form, the CDR3 reads TGTGCCAGCAGCCCGACAGGGGAGAGCGAGCAGTACTTC. It encodes CASSPTGESEQYF. The V call is TRBV11-2, the J call TRBJ2-7; 8 nucleotides agree with TRBD1. With V trimmed by 5 bases and J by 6 bases, 6 bases remained unmatched. From germline, CDR1 is SGHAT and CDR2 FQNNGV. The CDR3 is 13 residues long.

The gene calls are TRBV2 and TRBJ1-2; D unresolved. Deletions cut 7 bases from V and 3 bases from J, with 9 bases between. Germline V gene sequence: CDR1 SNHLY, CDR2 FYNNEI. The CDR3 has 12 residues. DNA for the CDR3: TGTGCCAGCAAAGCGAGGGACTATGGCTACACCTTC. It codes for CASKARDYGYTF.

There are a few counts of this clone. This rearrangement joins TRBV4-2 to TRBJ2-7; D not certain. The CDR3 length is 16 residues. Trimming removed 1 base from V and 2 bases from J, with 15 bases in between. From germline, CDR1 is LGHNA and CDR2 YNFKEQ. CDR3 residues: CASSQAFDDSTYEQYF. DNA of the CDR3: TGTGCCAGCAGCCAAGCATTCGACGACTCCACCTACGAGCAGTACTTC.

This chain uses TRBV5-1 with TRBJ2-5, with D unclear. The germline V gene has CDR1 SGHRS and CDR2 YFSETQ. V dropped 5 bases and J dropped 1 base, with 9 bases sitting between them. CDR3 length: 13 amino acids. CDR3 protein: CASRVWGQETQYF. For the CDR3, the DNA is TGCGCCAGCAGAGTATGGGGCCAAGAGACCCAGTACTTC.

The chain combines TRBV19 with TRBJ2-3; 10 positions match TRBD2. The germline CDR1 and CDR2 sequences are LNHDA and SQIVND (reference sequence). CDR3 length equals 18 residues. Unmatched junction bases numbered 16, after V lost 5 bases and J lost 5 bases. The DNA for the CDR3 is TGTGCCAGTAGTGCCCATACAGCGGGGGGGAAGGTTGGAGATACGCAGTATTTT. This gives the protein CASSAHTAGGKVGDTQYF. Combining the CDR3 with reference TRBV19 and TRBJ2-3 gives the whole variable domain DGGITQSPKYLFRKEGQNVTLSCEQNLNHDAMYWYRQDPGQGLRLIYYSQIVNDFQKGDIAEGYSVSREKKESFPLTVTSAQKNPTAFYLCASSAHTAGGKVGDTQYFGPGTRLTVL.